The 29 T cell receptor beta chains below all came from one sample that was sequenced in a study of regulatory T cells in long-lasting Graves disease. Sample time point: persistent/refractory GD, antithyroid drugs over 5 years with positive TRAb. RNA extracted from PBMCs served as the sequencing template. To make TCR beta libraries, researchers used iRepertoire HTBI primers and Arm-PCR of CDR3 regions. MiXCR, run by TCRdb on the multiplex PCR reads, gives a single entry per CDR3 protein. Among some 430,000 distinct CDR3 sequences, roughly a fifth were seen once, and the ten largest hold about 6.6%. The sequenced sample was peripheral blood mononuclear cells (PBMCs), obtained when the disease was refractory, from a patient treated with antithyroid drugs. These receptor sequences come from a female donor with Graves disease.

The CDR3 spells CASSAANYGYTF. The CDR3 DNA sequence: TGTGCCAGCAGCGCCGCGAACTATGGCTACACCTTC. The chain links TRBV9 to TRBJ1-2; no clear D gene. CDR3 length: 12 residues. In germline, CDR1 is SGDLS, CDR2 YYNGEE. V was cut by 3 bases and J by 2 bases, with 5 bases left in between.

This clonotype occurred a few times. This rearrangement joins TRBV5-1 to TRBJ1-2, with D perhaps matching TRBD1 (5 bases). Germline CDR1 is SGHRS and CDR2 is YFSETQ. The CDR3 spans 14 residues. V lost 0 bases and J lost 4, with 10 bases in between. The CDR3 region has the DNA TGCGCCAGCAGCTTGGACGGGGGAGTCTATGGCTACACCTTC. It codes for CASSLDGGVYGYTF. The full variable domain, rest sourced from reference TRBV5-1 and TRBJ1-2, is KAGVTQTPRYLIKTRGQQVTLSCSPISGHRSVSWYQQTPGQGLQFLFEYFSETQRNKGNFPGRFSGRQFSNSRSEMNVSTLELGDSALYLCASSLDGGVYGYTFGSGTRLTVV.

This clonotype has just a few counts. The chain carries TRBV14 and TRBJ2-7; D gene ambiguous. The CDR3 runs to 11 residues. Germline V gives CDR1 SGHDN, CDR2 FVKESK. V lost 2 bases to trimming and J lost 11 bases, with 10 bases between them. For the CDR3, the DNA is TGTGCCAGCAGCCAATACTCGGCCAAGTACTTC. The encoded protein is CASSQYSAKYF.

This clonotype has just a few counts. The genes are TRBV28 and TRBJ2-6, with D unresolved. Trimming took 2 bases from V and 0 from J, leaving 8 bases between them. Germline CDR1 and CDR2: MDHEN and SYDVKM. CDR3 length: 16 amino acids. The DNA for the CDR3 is TGTGCCAGCAGTTTAGGGGATGTCTCTGGGGCCAACGTCCTGACTTTC. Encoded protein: CASSLGDVSGANVLTF.

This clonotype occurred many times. The CDR3 reads CASSTRQGNYGYTF. CDR3 DNA sequence: TGTGCCAGCAGCACCCGACAGGGGAACTATGGCTACACCTTC. The rearrangement uses TRBV2 and TRBJ1-2; 8 positions match TRBD1. V shed 6 bases and J 2 bases; nucleotides not matched to a gene: 5. Germline loops: CDR1 SNHLY, CDR2 FYNNEI. This CDR3 spans 14 amino acids.

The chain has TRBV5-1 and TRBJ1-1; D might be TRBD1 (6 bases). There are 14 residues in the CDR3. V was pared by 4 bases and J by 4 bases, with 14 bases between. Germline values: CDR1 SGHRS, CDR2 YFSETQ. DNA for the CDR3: TGCGCCAGCAGCATAGGACAGCGGGGCACTGAAGCTTTCTTT. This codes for CASSIGQRGTEAFF.

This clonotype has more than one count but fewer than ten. CDR3 region: CASSLTPGAEQYF. As DNA, the CDR3 is TGTGCCAGCAGCTTAACTCCGGGGGCAGAGCAGTACTTC. The genes are TRBV7-3 and TRBJ2-7; D possibly matches TRBD1 or TRBD2 (6 bases each). Germline CDR1 SGHTA, CDR2 FQGTGA. The CDR3 runs to 13 residues. The ends were cut back, 0 bases at V and 7 bases at J, with 10 bases in the middle.

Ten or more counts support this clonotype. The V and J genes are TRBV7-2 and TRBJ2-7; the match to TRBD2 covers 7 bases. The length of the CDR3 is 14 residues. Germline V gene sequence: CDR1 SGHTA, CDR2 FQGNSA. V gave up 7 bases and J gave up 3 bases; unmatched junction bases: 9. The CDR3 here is CASTNGGFNYEQYF. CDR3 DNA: TGTGCCAGCACCAACGGGGGGTTTAACTACGAGCAGTACTTC.

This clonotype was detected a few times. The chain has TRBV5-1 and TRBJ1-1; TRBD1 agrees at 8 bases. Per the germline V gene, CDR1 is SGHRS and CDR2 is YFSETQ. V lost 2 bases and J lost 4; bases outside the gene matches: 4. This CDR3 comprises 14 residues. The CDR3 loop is CASSLQGEGTEAFF. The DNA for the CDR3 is TGCGCCAGCAGCTTACAGGGGGAAGGCACTGAAGCTTTCTTT.

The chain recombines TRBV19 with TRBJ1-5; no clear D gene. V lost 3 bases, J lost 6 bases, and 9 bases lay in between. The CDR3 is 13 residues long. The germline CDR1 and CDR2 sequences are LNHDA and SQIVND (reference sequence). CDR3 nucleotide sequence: TGTGCCAGTAGTATCGGGCTTAGTCAGCCCCAGCATTTT. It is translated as CASSIGLSQPQHF.

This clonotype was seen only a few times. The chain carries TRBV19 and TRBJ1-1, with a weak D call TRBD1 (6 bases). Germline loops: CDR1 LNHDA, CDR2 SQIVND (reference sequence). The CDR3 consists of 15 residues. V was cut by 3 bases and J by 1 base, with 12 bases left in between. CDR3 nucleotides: TGTGCCAGTAGTATCTCCGGGGGGCAGAACACTGAAGCTTTCTTT. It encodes CASSISGGQNTEAFF.

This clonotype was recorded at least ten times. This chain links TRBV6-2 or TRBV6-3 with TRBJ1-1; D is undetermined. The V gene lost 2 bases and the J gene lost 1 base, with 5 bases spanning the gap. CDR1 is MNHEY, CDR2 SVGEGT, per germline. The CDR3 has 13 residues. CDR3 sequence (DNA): TGTGCCAGCAGTTACCGTACGAACACTGAAGCTTTCTTT. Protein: CASSYRTNTEAFF.

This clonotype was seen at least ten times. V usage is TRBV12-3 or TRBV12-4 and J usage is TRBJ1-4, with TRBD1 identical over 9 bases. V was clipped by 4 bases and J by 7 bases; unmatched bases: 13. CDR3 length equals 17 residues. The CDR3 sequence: CASSYPTGGQGVEKLFF. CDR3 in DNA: TGTGCCAGCAGTTACCCCACCGGGGGACAGGGAGTTGAAAAACTGTTTTTT.

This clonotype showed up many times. CDR3: CASSYGSTGFYGYGYTF. CDR3 nucleotides: TGTGCCAGCAGTTACGGCTCTACAGGGTTTTACGGCTATGGCTACACCTTC. The J gene is TRBJ1-2, the V gene TRBV6-2 or TRBV6-3; TRBD1 is a possible D gene (6 bases). Per the germline V gene, CDR1 is MNHEY and CDR2 is SVGEGT. V was clipped by 2 bases and J by 4 bases, with 20 bases between them. The CDR3 covers 17 residues.

The CDR3 bases are TGCAGTGCTAGAGATCGGAGCAAAGGCGGCTCCTACGAGCAGTACTTC. The encoded protein is CSARDRSKGGSYEQYF. The chain couples TRBV20-1 to TRBJ2-7; no reliable D call. Germline assignment: CDR1 DFQATT and CDR2 SNEGSKA (reference sequence). Trimming pared 0 bases from V and 0 bases from J, leaving 15 bases between. CDR3 size: 16 residues.

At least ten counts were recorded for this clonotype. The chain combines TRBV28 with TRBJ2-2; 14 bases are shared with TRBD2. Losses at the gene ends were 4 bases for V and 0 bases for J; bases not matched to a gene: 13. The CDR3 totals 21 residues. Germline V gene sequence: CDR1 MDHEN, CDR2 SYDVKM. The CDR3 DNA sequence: TGTGCCAGCAGTTCCTATACCCCGACTAGCGGGAGGGCCGCGAACACCGGGGAGCTGTTTTTT. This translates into CASSSYTPTSGRAANTGELFF.

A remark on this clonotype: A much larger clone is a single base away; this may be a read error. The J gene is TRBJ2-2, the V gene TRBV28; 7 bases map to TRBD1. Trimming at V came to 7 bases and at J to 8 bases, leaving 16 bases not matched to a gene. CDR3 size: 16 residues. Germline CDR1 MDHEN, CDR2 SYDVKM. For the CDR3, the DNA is TGTGCCAGCAAGACCGGGACAGCGAAGAGTTTTGGGGAGCTGTTTTTT. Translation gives CASKTGTAKSFGELFF.

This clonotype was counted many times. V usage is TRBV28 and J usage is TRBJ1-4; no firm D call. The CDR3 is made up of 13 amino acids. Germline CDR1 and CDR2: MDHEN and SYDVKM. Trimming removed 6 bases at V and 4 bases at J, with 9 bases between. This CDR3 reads CASRGSSNEKLFF. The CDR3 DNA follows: TGTGCCAGCAGGGGGTCAAGTAATGAAAAACTGTTTTTT. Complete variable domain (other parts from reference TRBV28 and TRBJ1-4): DVKVTQSSRYLVKRTGEKVFLECVQDMDHENMFWYRQDPGLGLRLIYFSYDVKMKEKGDIPEGYSVSREKKERFSLILESASTNQTSMYLCASRGSSNEKLFFGSGTQLSVL.

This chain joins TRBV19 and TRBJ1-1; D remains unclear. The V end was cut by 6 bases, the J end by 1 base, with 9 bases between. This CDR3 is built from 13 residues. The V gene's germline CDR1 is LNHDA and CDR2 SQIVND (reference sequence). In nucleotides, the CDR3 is TGTGCCAGTAGGACCTTCGGGAACACTGAAGCTTTCTTT. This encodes CASRTFGNTEAFF.

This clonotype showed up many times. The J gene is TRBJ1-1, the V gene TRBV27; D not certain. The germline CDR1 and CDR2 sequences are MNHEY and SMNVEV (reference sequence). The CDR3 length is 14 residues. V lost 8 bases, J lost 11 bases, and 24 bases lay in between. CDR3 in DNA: TGTGCCAGCCTCTCCGGTCGAGGAGGTCGGAGGGCTTTCTTT. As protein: CASLSGRGGRRAFF.

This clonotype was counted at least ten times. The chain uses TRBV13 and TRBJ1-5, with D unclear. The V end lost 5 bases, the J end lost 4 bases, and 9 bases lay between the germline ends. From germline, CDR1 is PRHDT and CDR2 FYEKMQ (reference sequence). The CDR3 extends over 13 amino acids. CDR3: CASSHGPNQPQHF. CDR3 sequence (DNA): TGTGCCAGCAGCCATGGACCAAATCAGCCCCAGCATTTT. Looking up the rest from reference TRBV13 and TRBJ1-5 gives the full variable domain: AAGVIQSPRHLIKEKRETATLKCYPIPRHDTVYWYQQGPGQDPQFLISFYEKMQSDKGSIPDRFSAQQFSDYHSELNMSSLELGDSALYFCASSHGPNQPQHFGDGTRLSIL.

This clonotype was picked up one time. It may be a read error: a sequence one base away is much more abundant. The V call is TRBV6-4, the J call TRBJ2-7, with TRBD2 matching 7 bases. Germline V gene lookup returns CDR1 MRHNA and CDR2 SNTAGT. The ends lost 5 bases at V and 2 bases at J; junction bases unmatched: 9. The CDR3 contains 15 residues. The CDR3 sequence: CASSSQGGSPYEQYF. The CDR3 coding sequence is TGTGCCAGCAGTTCCCAGGGCGGGAGCCCCTACGAGCAGTACTTC.

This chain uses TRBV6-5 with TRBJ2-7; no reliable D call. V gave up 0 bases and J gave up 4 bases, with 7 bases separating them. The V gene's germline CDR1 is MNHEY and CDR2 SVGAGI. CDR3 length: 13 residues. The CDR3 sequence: CASSYSSRYEQYF. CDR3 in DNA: TGTGCCAGCAGTTACTCGAGTCGGTACGAGCAGTACTTC.

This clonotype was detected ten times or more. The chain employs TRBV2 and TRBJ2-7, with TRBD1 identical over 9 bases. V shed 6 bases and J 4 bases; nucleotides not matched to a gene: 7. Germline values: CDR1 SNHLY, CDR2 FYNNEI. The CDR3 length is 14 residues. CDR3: CASSQTGGEYEQYF. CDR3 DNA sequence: TGTGCCAGCAGCCAGACAGGGGGAGAGTACGAGCAGTACTTC.

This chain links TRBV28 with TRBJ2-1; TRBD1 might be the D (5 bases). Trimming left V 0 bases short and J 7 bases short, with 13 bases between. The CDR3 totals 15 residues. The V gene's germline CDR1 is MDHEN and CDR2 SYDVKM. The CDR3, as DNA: TGTGCCAGCAGTTTATGGACCCCAAAGGGGAATGAGCAGTTCTTC. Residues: CASSLWTPKGNEQFF.

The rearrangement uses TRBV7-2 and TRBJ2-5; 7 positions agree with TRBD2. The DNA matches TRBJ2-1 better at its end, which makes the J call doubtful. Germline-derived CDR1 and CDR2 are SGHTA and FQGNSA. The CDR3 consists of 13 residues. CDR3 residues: CASSFAGVYEQFF. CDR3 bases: TGTGCCAGCAGCTTTGCGGGAGTATATGAGCAGTTCTTC.

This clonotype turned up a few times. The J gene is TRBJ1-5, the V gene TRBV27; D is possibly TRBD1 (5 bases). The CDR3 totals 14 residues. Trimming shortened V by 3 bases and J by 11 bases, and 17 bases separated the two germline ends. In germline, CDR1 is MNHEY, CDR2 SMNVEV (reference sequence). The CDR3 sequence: CASSLSERGPAQHF. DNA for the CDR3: TGTGCCAGCAGTTTGTCAGAGAGGGGTCCGGCCCAGCATTTT.

CDR3 DNA sequence: TGTGCCAGCAGCTTGGGACTAGCGGGACTCACAGATACGCAGTATTTT. Amino acids: CASSLGLAGLTDTQYF. The chain recombines TRBV7-2 with TRBJ2-3; 13 bases are a match to TRBD2. With 3 bases clipped from V and 2 bases from J, the junction kept 2 bases outside the gene matches. Germline V gives CDR1 SGHTA, CDR2 FQGNSA. This CDR3 is built from 16 residues.

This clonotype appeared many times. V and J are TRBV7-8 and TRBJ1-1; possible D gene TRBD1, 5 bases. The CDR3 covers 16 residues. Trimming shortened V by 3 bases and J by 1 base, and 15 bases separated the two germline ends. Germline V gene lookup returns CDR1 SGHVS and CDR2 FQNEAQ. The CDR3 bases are TGTGCCAGCAGCTTCAGAGGGTGGGGGGAGAACACTGAAGCTTTCTTT. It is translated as CASSFRGWGENTEAFF.